This passage covers 21 T cell receptor beta chains from one sample sequenced in a study of technical replicates of blood from a handful of donors. Sequencing was performed with immunoSEQ multiplex PCR; in TCRdb, only in-frame clones are kept and a portion is missing. The table includes about 79,000 clones, 75% to 95% detected once. The sequenced sample was T cells isolated from PBMCs. The receptors derive from a human donor in good health. Some clones in this sample may be carry-over from other donors' samples.

The chain couples TRBV7-6 to TRBJ2-2; 10 bases map to TRBD2. The germline V gene encodes CDR1 SGHVS and CDR2 FNYEAQ. This CDR3 comprises 15 residues. Germline trimming cut 5 bases from V and 8 bases from J; bases unmatched to any gene: 8. The CDR3 loop reads CASSPLAGGSGELFF. The CDR3, as DNA: TGTGCCAGCAGCCCGTTAGCGGGAGGTTCGGGGGAGCTGTTTTTT. The full variable domain, with the rest looked up from reference TRBV7-6 and TRBJ2-2, is GAGVSQSPRYKVTKRGQDVALRCDPISGHVSLYWYRQALGQGPEFLTYFNYEAQQDKSGLPNDRFSAERPEGSISTLTIQRTEQRDSAMYRCASSPLAGGSGELFFGEGSRLTVL.

A word on this clone: One junction end disagrees with the germline gene, perhaps due to a read error. The chain couples TRBV20-1 to TRBJ2-1; unclear D gene. CDR3 length: 11 amino acids. The V gene's germline CDR1 is DFQATT and CDR2 SNEGSKA (reference sequence). The CDR3 bases are TGTTTAGCCCACTCCTACAATGAGCAGTTCTTC. Amino acid sequence: CLAHSYNEQFF.

The chain couples TRBV4-2 to TRBJ2-1; 8 nucleotides line up with TRBD1. V lost 4 bases and J lost 8; bases outside the gene matches: 4. Germline V lookup: CDR1 LGHNA, CDR2 YNFKEQ. The CDR3 has 13 amino acids. The CDR3 nucleotides are TGTGCCAGCAGCCCGACAGGGGAGGATGAGCAGTTCTTC. It translates to CASSPTGEDEQFF.

V usage is TRBV5-5 and J usage is TRBJ2-7; 9 positions match TRBD1. The CDR3 sequence is 14 residues long. CDR1 and CDR2 from the germline V gene are SGHKS and YYEKEE (reference sequence). The V segment lost 5 bases and the J segment 5 bases; nucleotides outside the gene matches: 8. DNA for the CDR3: TGTGCCAGCAGTTTTACAGGGGGCAGAAACGAGCAGTACTTC. Protein sequence: CASSFTGGRNEQYF. The full variable domain, rest sourced from reference TRBV5-5 and TRBJ2-7, is DAGVTQSPTHLIKTRGQQVTLRCSPISGHKSVSWYQQVLGQGPQFIFQYYEKEERGRGNFPDRFSARQFPNYSSELNVNALLLGDSALYLCASSFTGGRNEQYFGPGTRLTVT.

J is TRBJ1-2 and V is TRBV27; 7 bases are shared with TRBD1. Germline CDR1 reads MNHEY; CDR2 reads SMNVEV (reference sequence). The CDR3 is 15 residues long. The V and J ends lost 4 bases and 5 bases, in that order; junction bases with no gene match: 10. DNA of the CDR3: TGTGCCAGCAGTTCAAATCCCTACAGGGGATATGGCTACACCTTC. The encoded protein is CASSSNPYRGYGYTF.

The chain uses TRBV2 and TRBJ2-1; the match to TRBD1 covers 12 bases. This CDR3 has 15 residues. The J segment lost 7 bases and the V segment lost 5 bases, leaving 6 bases of the junction unmatched. Germline V gene data show CDR1 as SNHLY and CDR2 as FYNNEI. Written as DNA, the CDR3 is TGTGCCAGCAGTCACCGGGACAGGGGGCTGAATGAGCAGTTCTTC. It yields the protein CASSHRDRGLNEQFF.

The chain combines TRBV30 with TRBJ1-3, with 7 nucleotides matching TRBD1. This CDR3 is built from 14 residues. The V segment lost 2 bases and the J segment 5 bases; nucleotides outside the gene matches: 6. Germline CDR1 reads GTSNPN; CDR2 reads SVGIG (reference sequence). The CDR3 reads CAWSYPGGRNTIYF. CDR3 sequence (DNA): TGTGCCTGGAGTTATCCAGGGGGGCGAAACACCATATATTTT.

This chain joins TRBV20-1 and TRBJ2-1; D is unresolved. CDR3 length equals 11 residues. V was pared by 5 bases and J by 6 bases, with 8 bases between. Germline V CDR1 and CDR2: DFQATT, SNEGSKA (reference sequence). The CDR3 DNA follows: TGCAGTGCTGTCCTCGGCAATGAGCAGTTCTTC. Translated, it gives CSAVLGNEQFF.

The V call is TRBV27, the J call TRBJ1-2; TRBD1 matches at 7 bases. The V and J ends lost 5 bases and 3 bases, in that order; junction bases with no gene match: 12. The CDR3 extends over 16 amino acids. The germline gives CDR1 MNHEY, CDR2 SMNVEV (reference sequence). CDR3 nucleotides: TGTGCCAGCAGTCTACGACAGGGCACCCCCCACTATGGCTACACCTTC. It specifies CASSLRQGTPHYGYTF.

This chain connects TRBV7-2 to TRBJ1-5; D possibly corresponds to TRBD1 (5 bases). Germline V gene sequence: CDR1 SGHTA, CDR2 FQGNSA. The length of the CDR3 is 14 residues. V lost 2 bases to trimming and J lost 2 bases, with 7 bases between them. The CDR3 reads CASSLKTGNQPQHF. The CDR3 nucleotides read TGTGCCAGCAGCTTAAAGACAGGCAATCAGCCCCAGCATTTT.

The chain recombines TRBV7-9 with TRBJ1-2; D is uncertain. Germline CDR1 is SEHNR and CDR2 is FQNEAQ (reference sequence). The CDR3 loop spans 13 amino acids. Trimming stripped 6 bases from V and 1 base from J, with 9 bases between. CDR3 amino acids: CASSETGNYGYTF. Here the CDR3 DNA reads TGTGCCAGCAGTGAGACGGGTAACTATGGCTACACCTTC. The entire variable domain, with the rest obtained from reference TRBV7-9 and TRBJ1-2, is as follows: DTGVSQNPRHKITKRGQNVTFRCDPISEHNRLYWYRQTLGQGPEFLTYFQNEAQLEKSRLLSDRFSAERPKGSFSTLEIQRTEQGDSAMYLCASSETGNYGYTFGSGTRLTVV.

This sequence joins TRBV11-1 and TRBJ1-3; D ambiguous. Germline CDR1 is SGHAT and CDR2 is FQDESV (reference sequence). The CDR3 sequence is 14 residues long. V lost 5 bases to trimming and J lost 3 bases, with 11 bases between them. CDR3 DNA sequence: TGTGCCAGCAGCCAAGAGGGTGTTGGAAACACCATATATTTT. This translates into CASSQEGVGNTIYF.

The chain employs TRBV18 and TRBJ2-1, with D maybe TRBD2 (6 bases). Germline CDR1 reads KGHSH; CDR2 reads LQKENI. CDR3 length: 15 residues. V lost 3 bases and J 9 bases, leaving 18 bases between the germline ends. The CDR3 spells CASSPWTVVGGEQFF. Written as DNA, the CDR3 is TGTGCCAGCTCACCCTGGACTGTCGTGGGAGGTGAGCAGTTCTTC.

This chain joins TRBV28 and TRBJ2-7; D remains ambiguous. The germline V gene encodes CDR1 MDHEN and CDR2 SYDVKM. The CDR3 consists of 13 residues. V was pared by 2 bases and J by 0 bases, with 5 bases between. The CDR3 loop is CASSLQVSYEQYF. CDR3 in DNA: TGTGCCAGCAGTTTACAGGTCTCCTACGAGCAGTACTTC.

This clone appeared once. The rearrangement links TRBV18 to TRBJ2-7; TRBD2 agrees at 11 bases. The CDR3 is 16 amino acids. V lost 3 bases, J lost 3 bases, and 7 bases stayed unmatched. Per germline, CDR1 KGHSH and CDR2 LQKENI. The CDR3 is CASSPTLAGGLYEQYF. The CDR3 DNA follows: TGTGCCAGCTCACCGACATTAGCGGGAGGGCTCTACGAGCAGTACTTC. Filled out from reference TRBV18 and TRBJ2-7, the complete variable domain reads NAGVMQNPRHLVRRRGQEARLRCSPMKGHSHVYWYRQLPEEGLKFMVYLQKENIIDESGMPKERFSAEFPKEGPSILRIQQVVRGDSAAYFCASSPTLAGGLYEQYFGPGTRLTVT.

The gene calls are TRBV19 and TRBJ2-7, with D perhaps matching TRBD1 (5 bases). Between the trimmed V and J ends, which lost 2 bases and 2 bases, there was a span of 10 bases. The V gene's germline CDR1 is LNHDA and CDR2 SQIVND (reference sequence). The CDR3 runs 14 residues. The CDR3 DNA reads TGTGCCAGTAGTATACCAGGACACACCTACGAGCAGTACTTC. Translation gives CASSIPGHTYEQYF.

The rearrangement links TRBV28 to TRBJ1-5, with D perhaps TRBD1 (6 bases). Germline assignment: CDR1 MDHEN and CDR2 SYDVKM. The CDR3 has 14 residues. V was shortened by 6 bases and J by 5 bases, with 14 bases between the two germline ends. The CDR3 here is CASSLGGADQPQHF. The CDR3 DNA reads TGTGCCAGCAGCTTGGGGGGGGCGGATCAGCCCCAGCATTTT.

The genes are TRBV5-1 and TRBJ2-5, with 7 bases matching TRBD2. The junction had 7 bases not matched to a gene; V was cut back by 4 bases and J by 1 base. The CDR3 has 15 amino acids. In germline, CDR1 is SGHRS, CDR2 YFSETQ. DNA for the CDR3: TGCGCCAGCAGCCTGGGGGGGGATTTCCAAGAGACCCAGTACTTC. It yields the protein CASSLGGDFQETQYF.

The V gene is TRBV29-1, the J gene TRBJ2-2, with D possibly TRBD2 on 5 matching bases. Trimming removed 5 bases from V and 1 base from J, with 11 bases in between. This CDR3 is 14 amino acids long. Germline-derived CDR1 and CDR2 are SQVTM and ANQGSEA. CDR3 bases: TGCAGCGTTCCCAGACGGGAGAACACCGGGGAGCTGTTTTTT. It translates to CSVPRRENTGELFF.

The V call is TRBV9, the J call TRBJ1-2; 8 bases are shared with TRBD1. V lost 0 bases and J lost 8; bases outside the gene matches: 12. The CDR3 loop spans 16 amino acids. The germline gives CDR1 SGDLS, CDR2 YYNGEE. The DNA of the CDR3 is TGTGCCAGCAGCGTAGGGAGGGACAGGAACCCGCGCGGCTACACCTTC. Its protein product is CASSVGRDRNPRGYTF. Supplemented by reference TRBV9 and TRBJ1-2, the full variable domain reads DSGVTQTPKHLITATGQRVTLRCSPRSGDLSVYWYQQSLDQGLQFLIQYYNGEERAKGNILERFSAQQFPDLHSELNLSSLELGDSALYFCASSVGRDRNPRGYTFGSGTRLTVV.

J is TRBJ1-1 and V is TRBV14; TRBD1 might be the D (6 bases). V lost 4 bases, J lost 11 bases, and 14 bases lay in between. Germline assignment: CDR1 SGHDN and CDR2 FVKESK. CDR3 length equals 12 residues. The CDR3 coding sequence is TGTGCCAGCAGCCTAACGGACAGAGCGGCTTTCTTT. Its translation is CASSLTDRAAFF.